This T cell receptor (beta chain) stems from a study of cytomegalovirus exposure and HLA in healthy donors. Overall study findings and caveats: With further analysis later on, most CMV-associated TCR beta chains appeared HLA-restricted. The productive fraction for most TCR beta V segments was about 90% or about 30% in an earlier analysis. CMV serostatus was the only recorded immune exposure for donors. A missense DCLRE1C variant was associated with V- and J-gene trimming of TCR beta chains in a later analysis, and an independent cohort replicated the association.

PCR employed 60 Vbeta and 13 Jbeta primers. Produced via immunoSEQ multiplex PCR; TCRdb's table is partial and in-frame only. The sample has fewer than 150,000 clones, roughly 14% seen once. The table lists this clone with a few counts. Its antigen remains unidentified. The CDR3 runs to 12 residues. CDR1 and CDR2 from the germline V gene are MNHNS and SASEGT. Trimming removed 6 bases at V and 6 bases at J, with 11 bases between. The chain has TRBV6-1 and TRBJ1-2, with D perhaps matching TRBD1 (6 bases). The specimen sequenced was PBMCs. This TCR came from a woman between 18 and 30 years old in good health and CMV-seronegative. The CDR3 is CASSEPGDGYTF. The CDR3 DNA follows: TGTGCCAGCAGCGAACCAGGGGATGGCTACACCTTC.